This T cell receptor (beta chain) appears in the sequencing data of a study of blood T cell repertoires in COVID-19. Study information: Specimens from acute and convalescent COVID-19 originated in the United States, Italy and Spain. T cells, B-cell-depleted T cells, or PBMCs provided the cDNA or gDNA that served as material.

The CDR3 spans 13 residues. Germline V CDR1 and CDR2: SGHDN, FVKESK. V was cut by 1 base and J by 7 bases, with 7 bases left in between. Some clones are missing from TCRdb's copy, which holds only in-frame ones; the method was immunoSEQ multiplex PCR. The top ten hold around 11% of the sample, which has about 140,000 clones, about 90% seen once. Participant age was roughly 18 to 90 years, and participants resided in fewer than 25 US areas. The specimen sequenced was PBMCs or T cells enriched from blood (not recorded which). This TCR came from a man in his 60s who had recovered from COVID-19. This chain uses TRBV14 with TRBJ2-2; D unclear. DNA for the CDR3: TGTGCCAGCAGCCAAGGTTTAATCGGGGAGCTGTTTTTT. Translated, it gives CASSQGLIGELFF.